Listed here is a single T cell receptor beta chain. What it recognizes is unknown. Researchers divided each subset's genomic DNA evenly across several immunoSEQ plates. Data came from immunoSEQ multiplex PCR; TCRdb stores just in-frame clones and leaves some out. The sample yields about 2,100,000 clones, around 93% seen once. As defined, naive CD8 cells were CD45RO-negative and positively selected for CCR7, with terminally differentiated effector memory CD45RA+ cells excluded. The data originate from a study of shared clonotypes between healthy human individuals. Study in general: Samples came from a couple of female and three male donors aged 18 to 49. Points from the study as a whole: Estimated richness was generally greater in naive than memory subsets.

The specimen sequenced was naive CD8+ T cells from PBMCs. The sequence was obtained from a young man in good health. Some clones in this sample may be carry-over from other donors' samples.

The CDR3 bases are TGCGCCAGCAGCCAAGGAGTCGAGAATCAGCCCCAGCATTTT. Protein sequence: CASSQGVENQPQHF. This chain links TRBV4-1 with TRBJ1-5; D is ambiguous. V was clipped by 1 base and J by 4 bases, with 8 bases between them. The germline gives CDR1 MGHRA, CDR2 YSYEKL. This CDR3 spans 14 amino acids.